Reported below is one TCR beta chain. The sample is drawn from a study of control samples from healthy donors and cancer patients. The germline V gene has CDR1 MGHRA and CDR2 YSYEKL. The V gene lost 1 base and the J gene lost 4 bases, with 13 bases spanning the gap. This CDR3 comprises 15 residues. Only in-frame clones appear in the TCRdb table, and some are missing; sequencing was by immunoSEQ multiplex PCR. The data contain 190,000 or so clones, 85% to 95% of them singletons. V and J are TRBV4-1 and TRBJ1-2; D perhaps matches TRBD1 (5 bases). The clonotype comes from a man between 18 and 29 years old in good health. Sequencing was performed on blood. CDR3 sequence reads: CASSQGEGLAYGYTF. The DNA of the CDR3 is TGCGCCAGCAGCCAAGGAGAGGGGTTGGCCTATGGCTACACCTTC.